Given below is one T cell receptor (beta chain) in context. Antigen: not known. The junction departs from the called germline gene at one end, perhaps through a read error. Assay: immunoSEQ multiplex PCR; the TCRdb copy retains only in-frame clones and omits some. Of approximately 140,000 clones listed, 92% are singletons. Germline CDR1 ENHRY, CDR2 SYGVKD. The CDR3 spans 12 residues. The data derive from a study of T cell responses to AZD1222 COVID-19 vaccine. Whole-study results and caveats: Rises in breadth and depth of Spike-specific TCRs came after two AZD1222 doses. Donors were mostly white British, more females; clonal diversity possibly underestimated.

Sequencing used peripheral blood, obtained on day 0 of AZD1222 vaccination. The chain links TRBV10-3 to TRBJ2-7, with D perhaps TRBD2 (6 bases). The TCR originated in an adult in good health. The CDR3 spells CAISESGSRGNF. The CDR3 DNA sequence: TGTGCCATCAGTGAGTCGGGGTCCCGGGGGAACTTC.